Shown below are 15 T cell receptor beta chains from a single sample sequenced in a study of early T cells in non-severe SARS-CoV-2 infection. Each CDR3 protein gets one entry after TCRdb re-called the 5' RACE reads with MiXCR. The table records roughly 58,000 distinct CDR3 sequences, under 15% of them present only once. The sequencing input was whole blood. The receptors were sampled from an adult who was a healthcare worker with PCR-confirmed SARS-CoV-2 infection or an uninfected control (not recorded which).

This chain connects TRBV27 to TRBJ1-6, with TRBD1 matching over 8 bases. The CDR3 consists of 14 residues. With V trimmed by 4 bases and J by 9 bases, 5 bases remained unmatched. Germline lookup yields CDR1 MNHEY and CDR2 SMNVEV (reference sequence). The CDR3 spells CASSYPGGRSPLHF. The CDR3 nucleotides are TGTGCCAGCAGTTATCCAGGGGGCCGTTCACCCCTCCACTTT.

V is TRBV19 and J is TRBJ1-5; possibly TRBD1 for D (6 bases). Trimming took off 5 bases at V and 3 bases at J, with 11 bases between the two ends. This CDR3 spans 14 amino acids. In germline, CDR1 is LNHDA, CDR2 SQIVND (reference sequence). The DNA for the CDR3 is TGTGCCAGTAGTGGGGGGCTACTCAATCAGCCCCAGCATTTT. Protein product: CASSGGLLNQPQHF.

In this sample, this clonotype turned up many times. The CDR3 nucleotides read TGTGCCAGCAGTATAACCCAGGCAGAGGCCAATGAGCAGTTCTTC. This gives the protein CASSITQAEANEQFF. The genes are TRBV6-1 and TRBJ2-1; D remains unclear. This CDR3 comprises 15 residues. V lost 5 bases, J lost 6 bases, and 17 bases lay in between. CDR1 and CDR2 (germline): MNHNS, SASEGT.

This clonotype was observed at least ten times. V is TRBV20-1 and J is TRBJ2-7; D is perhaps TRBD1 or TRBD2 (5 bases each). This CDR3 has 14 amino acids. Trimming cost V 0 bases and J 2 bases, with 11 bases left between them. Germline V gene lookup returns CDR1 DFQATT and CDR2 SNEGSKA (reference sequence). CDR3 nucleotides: TGCAGTGCTAGAGAAAGCATGGGGGCCTACGAGCAGTACTTC. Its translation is CSARESMGAYEQYF.

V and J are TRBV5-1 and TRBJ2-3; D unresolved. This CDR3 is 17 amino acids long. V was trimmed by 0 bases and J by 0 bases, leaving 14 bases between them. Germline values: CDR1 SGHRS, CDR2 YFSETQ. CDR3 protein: CASSLGGGTYSTDTQYF. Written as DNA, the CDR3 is TGCGCCAGCAGCTTGGGAGGTGGTACTTACAGCACAGATACGCAGTATTTT.

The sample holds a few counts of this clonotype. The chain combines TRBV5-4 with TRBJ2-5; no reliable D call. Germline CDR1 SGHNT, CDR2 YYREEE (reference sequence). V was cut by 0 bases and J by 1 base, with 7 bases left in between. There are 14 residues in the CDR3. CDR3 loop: CASSLGRLQETQYF. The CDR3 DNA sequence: TGTGCCAGCAGCTTGGGACGGCTCCAAGAGACCCAGTACTTC.

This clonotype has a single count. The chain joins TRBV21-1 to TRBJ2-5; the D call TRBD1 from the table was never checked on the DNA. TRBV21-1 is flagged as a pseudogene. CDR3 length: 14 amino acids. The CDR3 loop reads CASSPWGGQETQYF. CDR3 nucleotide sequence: TGTGCCAGCAGTCCCTGGGGGGGGCAGGAGACCCAGTACTTC.

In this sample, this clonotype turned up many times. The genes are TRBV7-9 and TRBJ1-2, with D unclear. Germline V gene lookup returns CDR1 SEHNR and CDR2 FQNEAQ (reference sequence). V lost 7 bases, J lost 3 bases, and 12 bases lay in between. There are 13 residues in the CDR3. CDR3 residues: CASTPADHYGYTF. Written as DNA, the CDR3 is TGTGCCAGCACCCCCGCAGACCACTATGGCTACACCTTC.

DNA of the CDR3: TGTGCCAGCTCCGCGGGGGGGGTTAACACCGGGGAGCTGTTTTTT. Translated, it gives CASSAGGVNTGELFF. The chain carries TRBV7-2 and TRBJ2-2; 9 nucleotides line up with TRBD2. V lost 8 bases to trimming and J lost 2 bases; unmatched junction nucleotides: 6. CDR1 is SGHTA, CDR2 FQGNSA, per germline. This CDR3 has 15 residues.

The CDR3 nucleotides read TGTGCCAGCACTCTTGCTTATAAGGAAAAACTGTTTTTT. Its protein product is CASTLAYKEKLFF. The chain combines TRBV12-3 or TRBV12-4 with TRBJ1-4, with unresolved D. The CDR3 totals 13 residues. V lost 7 bases, J lost 8 bases, and 14 bases lay in between.

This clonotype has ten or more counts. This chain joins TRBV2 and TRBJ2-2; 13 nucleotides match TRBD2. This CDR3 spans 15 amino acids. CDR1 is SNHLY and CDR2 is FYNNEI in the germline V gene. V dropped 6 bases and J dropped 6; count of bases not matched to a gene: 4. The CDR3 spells CASRGTSGVAGELFF. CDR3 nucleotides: TGTGCCAGCAGGGGGACTAGCGGGGTCGCCGGGGAGCTGTTTTTT.

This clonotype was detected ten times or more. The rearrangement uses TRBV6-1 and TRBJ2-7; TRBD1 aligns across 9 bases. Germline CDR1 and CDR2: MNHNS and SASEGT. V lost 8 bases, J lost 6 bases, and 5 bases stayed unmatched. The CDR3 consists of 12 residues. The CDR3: CASYRDRVEQYF. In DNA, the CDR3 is TGTGCCAGCTACCGGGACAGGGTCGAGCAGTACTTC.

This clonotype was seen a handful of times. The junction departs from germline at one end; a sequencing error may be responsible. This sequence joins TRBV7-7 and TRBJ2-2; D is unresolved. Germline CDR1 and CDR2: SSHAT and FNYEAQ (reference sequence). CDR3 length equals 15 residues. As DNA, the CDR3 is TGTGCTAGCAGCCCTGACCAGACGAACACCGGGGAGCTGTTTTTT. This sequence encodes CASSPDQTNTGELFF. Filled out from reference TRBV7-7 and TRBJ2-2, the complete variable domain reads GAGVSQSPRYKVTKRGQDVTLRCDPISSHATLYWYQQALGQGPEFLTYFNYEAQPDKSGLPSDRFSAERPEGSISTLTIQRTEQRDSAMYRCASSPDQTNTGELFFGEGSRLTVL.

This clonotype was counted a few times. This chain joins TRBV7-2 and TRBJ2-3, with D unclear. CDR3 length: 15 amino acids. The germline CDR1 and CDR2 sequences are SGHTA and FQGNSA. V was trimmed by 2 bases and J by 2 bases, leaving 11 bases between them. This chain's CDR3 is CASSLLHWSTDTQYF. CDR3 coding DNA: TGTGCCAGCAGCTTATTACACTGGTCCACAGATACGCAGTATTTT.

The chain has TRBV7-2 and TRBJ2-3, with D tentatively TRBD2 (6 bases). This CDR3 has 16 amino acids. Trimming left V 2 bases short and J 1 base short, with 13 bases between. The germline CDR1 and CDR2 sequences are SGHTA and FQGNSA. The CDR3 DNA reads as TGTGCCAGCAGCTTATATCCGGGGGTAGGCACAGATACGCAGTATTTT. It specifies CASSLYPGVGTDTQYF. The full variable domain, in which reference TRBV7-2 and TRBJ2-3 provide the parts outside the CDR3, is GAGVSQSPSNKVTEKGKDVELRCDPISGHTALYWYRQSLGQGLEFLIYFQGNSAPDKSGLPSDRFSAERTGGSVSTLTIQRTQQEDSAVYLCASSLYPGVGTDTQYFGPGTRLTVL.